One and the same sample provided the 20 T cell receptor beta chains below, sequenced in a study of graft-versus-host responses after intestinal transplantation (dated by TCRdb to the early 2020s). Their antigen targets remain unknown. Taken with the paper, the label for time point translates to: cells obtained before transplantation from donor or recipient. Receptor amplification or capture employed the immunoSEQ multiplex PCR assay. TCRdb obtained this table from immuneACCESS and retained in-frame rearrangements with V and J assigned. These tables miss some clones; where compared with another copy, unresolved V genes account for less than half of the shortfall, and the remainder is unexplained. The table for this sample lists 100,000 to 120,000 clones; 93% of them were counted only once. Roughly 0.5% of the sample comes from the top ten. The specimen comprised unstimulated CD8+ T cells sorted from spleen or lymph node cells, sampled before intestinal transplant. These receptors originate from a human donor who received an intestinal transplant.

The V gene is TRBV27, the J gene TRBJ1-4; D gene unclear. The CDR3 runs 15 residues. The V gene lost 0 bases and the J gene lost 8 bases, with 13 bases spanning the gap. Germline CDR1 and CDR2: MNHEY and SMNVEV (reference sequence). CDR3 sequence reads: CASSLSAGVREKLFF. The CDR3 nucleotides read TGTGCCAGCAGTTTATCGGCGGGAGTTCGGGAAAAACTGTTTTTT. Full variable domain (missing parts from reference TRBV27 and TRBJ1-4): EAQVTQNPRYLITVTGKKLTVTCSQNMNHEYMSWYRQDPGLGLRQIYYSMNVEVTDKGDVPEGYKVSRKEKRNFPLILESPSPNQTSLYFCASSLSAGVREKLFFGSGTQLSVL.

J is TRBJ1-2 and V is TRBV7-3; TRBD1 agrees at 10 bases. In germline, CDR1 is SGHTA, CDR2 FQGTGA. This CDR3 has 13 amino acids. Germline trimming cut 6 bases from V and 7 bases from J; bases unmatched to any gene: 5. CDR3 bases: TGTGCCAGCAGGGGGGGGGACAGGGGTGGCTACACCTTC. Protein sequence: CASRGGDRGGYTF. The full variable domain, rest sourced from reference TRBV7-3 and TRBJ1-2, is GAGVSQTPSNKVTEKGKYVELRCDPISGHTALYWYRQSLGQGPEFLIYFQGTGAADDSGLPNDRFFAVRPEGSVSTLKIQRTERGDSAVYLCASRGGDRGGYTFGSGTRLTVV.

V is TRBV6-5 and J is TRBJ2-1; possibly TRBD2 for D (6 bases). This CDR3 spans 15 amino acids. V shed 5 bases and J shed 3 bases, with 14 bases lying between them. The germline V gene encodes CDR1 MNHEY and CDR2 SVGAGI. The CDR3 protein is CASSVRRDVYNEQFF. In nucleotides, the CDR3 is TGTGCCAGCAGTGTCAGGCGGGACGTCTACAATGAGCAGTTCTTC.

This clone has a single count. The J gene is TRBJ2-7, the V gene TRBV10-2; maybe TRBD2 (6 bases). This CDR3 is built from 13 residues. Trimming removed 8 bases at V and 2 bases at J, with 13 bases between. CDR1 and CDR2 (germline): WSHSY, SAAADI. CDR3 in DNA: TGCGCCAGCTCGGTGGGACTCCCCTACGAGCAGTACTTC. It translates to CASSVGLPYEQYF.

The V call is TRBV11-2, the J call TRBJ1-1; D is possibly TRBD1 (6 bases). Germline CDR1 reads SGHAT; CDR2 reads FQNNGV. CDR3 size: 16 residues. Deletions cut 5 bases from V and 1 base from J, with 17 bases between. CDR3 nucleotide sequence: TGTGCCAGCAGCCCCGGGTCCATGGGGGCGAACACTGAAGCTTTCTTT. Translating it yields CASSPGSMGANTEAFF.

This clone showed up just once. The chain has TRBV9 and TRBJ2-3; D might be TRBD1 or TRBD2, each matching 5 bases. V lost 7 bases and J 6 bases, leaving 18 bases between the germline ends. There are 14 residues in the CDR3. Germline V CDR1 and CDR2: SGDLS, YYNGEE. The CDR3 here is CASGGGGRADTQYF. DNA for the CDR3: TGTGCCAGCGGGGGTGGCGGTCGAGCGGATACGCAGTATTTT.

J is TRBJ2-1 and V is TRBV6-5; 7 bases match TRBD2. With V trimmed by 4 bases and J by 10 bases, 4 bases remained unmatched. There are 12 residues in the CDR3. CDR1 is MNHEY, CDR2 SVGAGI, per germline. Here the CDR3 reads CASSLPGLEQFF. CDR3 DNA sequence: TGTGCCAGCAGTTTACCGGGACTAGAGCAGTTCTTC.

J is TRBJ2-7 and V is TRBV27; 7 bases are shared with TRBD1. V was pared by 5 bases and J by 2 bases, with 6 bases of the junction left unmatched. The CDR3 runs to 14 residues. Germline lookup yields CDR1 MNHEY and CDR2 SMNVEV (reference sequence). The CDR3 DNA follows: TGTGCCAGCAGTCTCCGGACAGGCACCTACGAGCAGTACTTC. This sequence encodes CASSLRTGTYEQYF.

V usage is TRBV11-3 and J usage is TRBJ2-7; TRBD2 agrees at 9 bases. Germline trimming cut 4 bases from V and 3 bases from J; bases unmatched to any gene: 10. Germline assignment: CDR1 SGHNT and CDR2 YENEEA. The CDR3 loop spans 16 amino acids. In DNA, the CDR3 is TGTGCCAGCAGCTCGCGGGAGGGGGGGCCGAACTACGAGCAGTACTTC. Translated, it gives CASSSREGGPNYEQYF.

The CDR3 reads CASSRTSWETQYF. The CDR3 coding sequence is TGTGCCAGCAGCCGGACATCCTGGGAGACCCAGTACTTC. V is TRBV13 and J is TRBJ2-5, with D possibly being TRBD1 (5 bases). Germline CDR1 and CDR2: PRHDT and FYEKMQ (reference sequence). V was shortened by 5 bases and J by 5 bases, with 12 bases between the two germline ends. The CDR3 is made up of 13 amino acids.

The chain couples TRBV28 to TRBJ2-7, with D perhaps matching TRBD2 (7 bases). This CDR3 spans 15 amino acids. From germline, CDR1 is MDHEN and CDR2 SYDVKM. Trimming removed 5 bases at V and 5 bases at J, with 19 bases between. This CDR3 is CASSPTVGGANEQYF. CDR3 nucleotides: TGTGCCAGCAGTCCGACGGTAGGGGGGGCCAACGAGCAGTACTTC.

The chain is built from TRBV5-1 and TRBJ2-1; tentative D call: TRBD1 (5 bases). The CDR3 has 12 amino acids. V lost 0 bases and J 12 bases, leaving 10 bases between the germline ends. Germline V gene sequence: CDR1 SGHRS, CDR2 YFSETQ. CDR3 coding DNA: TGCGCCAGCAGCTTGGAAGGCCAGGGGCAGTTCTTC. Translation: CASSLEGQGQFF.

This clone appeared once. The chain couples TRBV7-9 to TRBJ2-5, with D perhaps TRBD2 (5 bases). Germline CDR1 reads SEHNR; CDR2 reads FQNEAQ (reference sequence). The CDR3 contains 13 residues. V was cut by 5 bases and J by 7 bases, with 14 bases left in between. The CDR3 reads CASSPGFPGTQYF. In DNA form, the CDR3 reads TGTGCCAGCAGCCCGGGATTCCCTGGGACCCAGTACTTC.

CDR3 loop: CASSVGRGYEQYF. The DNA of the CDR3 is TGTGCCAGCAGCGTCGGGCGGGGATACGAGCAGTACTTC. V usage is TRBV2 and J usage is TRBJ2-7; maybe TRBD2 (6 bases). CDR1 SNHLY and CDR2 FYNNEI come from the germline V gene. This CDR3 spans 13 amino acids. V was shortened by 6 bases and J by 4 bases, with 13 bases between the two germline ends. Filled out from reference TRBV2 and TRBJ2-7, the complete variable domain reads EPEVTQTPSHQVTQMGQEVILRCVPISNHLYFYWYRQILGQKVEFLVSFYNNEISEKSEIFDDQFSVERPDGSNFTLKIRSTKLEDSAMYFCASSVGRGYEQYFGPGTRLTVT.

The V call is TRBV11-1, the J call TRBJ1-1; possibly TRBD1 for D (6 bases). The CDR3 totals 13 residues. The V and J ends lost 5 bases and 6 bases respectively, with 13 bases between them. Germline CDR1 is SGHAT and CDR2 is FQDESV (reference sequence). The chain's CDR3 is CASSIRGGAEAFF. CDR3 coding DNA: TGTGCCAGCAGCATCAGGGGAGGCGCTGAAGCTTTCTTT. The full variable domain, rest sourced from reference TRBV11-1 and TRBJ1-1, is EAEVAQSPRYKITEKSQAVAFWCDPISGHATLYWYRQILGQGPELLVQFQDESVVDDSQLPKDRFSAERLKGVDSTLKIQPAELGDSAMYLCASSIRGGAEAFFGQGTRLTVV.

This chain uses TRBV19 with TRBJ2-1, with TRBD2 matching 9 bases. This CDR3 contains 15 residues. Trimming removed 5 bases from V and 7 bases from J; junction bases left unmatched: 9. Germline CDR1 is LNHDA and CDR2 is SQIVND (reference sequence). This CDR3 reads CASSQLAGPLNEQFF. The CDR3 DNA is TGTGCCAGTAGTCAGCTAGCGGGACCCTTGAATGAGCAGTTCTTC.

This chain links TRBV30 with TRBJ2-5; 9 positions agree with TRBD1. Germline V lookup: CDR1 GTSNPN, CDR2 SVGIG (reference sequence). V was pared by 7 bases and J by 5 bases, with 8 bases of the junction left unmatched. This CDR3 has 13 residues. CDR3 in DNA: TGTGCCTCCGACAGGGGGAACGGGGAGACCCAGTACTTC. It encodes CASDRGNGETQYF.

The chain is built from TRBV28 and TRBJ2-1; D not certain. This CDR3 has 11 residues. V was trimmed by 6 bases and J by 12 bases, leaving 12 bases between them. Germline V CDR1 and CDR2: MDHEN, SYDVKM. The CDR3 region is CASSLGRVQFF. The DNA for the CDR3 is TGTGCCAGCAGCCTAGGAAGGGTGCAGTTCTTC.

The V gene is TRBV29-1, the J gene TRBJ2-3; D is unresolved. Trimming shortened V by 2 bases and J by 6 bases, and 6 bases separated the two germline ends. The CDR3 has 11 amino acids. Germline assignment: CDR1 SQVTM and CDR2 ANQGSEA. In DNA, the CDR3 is TGCAGCGTTGAAAGGCTGGATACGCAGTATTTT. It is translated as CSVERLDTQYF.

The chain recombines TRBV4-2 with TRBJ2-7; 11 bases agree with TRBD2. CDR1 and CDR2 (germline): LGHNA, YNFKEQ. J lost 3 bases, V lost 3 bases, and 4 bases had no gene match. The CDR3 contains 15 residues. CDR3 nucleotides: TGTGCCAGCAGCCAGGGGACTAGCGGACACTACGAGCAGTACTTC. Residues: CASSQGTSGHYEQYF.